A single sample is the source of the 17 T cell receptor beta chains below, sequenced in a study of blood T cell repertoires in COVID-19 (dated by TCRdb to the early 2020s). The library was prepared using the immunoSEQ multiplex PCR assay. TCRdb took this table from immuneACCESS and kept in-frame rearrangements with V and J called. Such tables lack part of the clones; where checked against another copy, unresolved V genes explain under half of the gap, and the rest is unexplained. The sample yields fewer than 300,000 clones; around nine tenths were counted once. The top ten clonotypes cover around 0.84% of the sample. Sequencing was carried out using peripheral blood. The origin of the receptors is a man aged 25-45 years with acute or convalescent COVID-19.

This chain uses TRBV28 with TRBJ1-4, with a possible D match to TRBD1 (5 bases). The CDR3 has 14 amino acids. The germline V and J ends were trimmed by 7 bases and 4 bases, with 13 bases remaining between them. The germline CDR1 and CDR2 sequences are MDHEN and SYDVKM. The CDR3 region has the DNA TGTGCCAGCACCTTGGGGGGACGTAATGAAAAACTGTTTTTT. It encodes CASTLGGRNEKLFF.

The chain uses TRBV18 and TRBJ2-2, with TRBD2 as a possible D gene (6 bases). Trimming pared 0 bases from V and 5 bases from J, leaving 10 bases between. The V gene's germline CDR1 is KGHSH and CDR2 LQKENI. The CDR3 contains 15 residues. CDR3: CASSPPEGRTGELFF. In DNA form, the CDR3 reads TGTGCCAGCTCACCACCCGAAGGGAGGACCGGGGAGCTGTTTTTT.

The chain combines TRBV30 with TRBJ1-2; possible D gene TRBD1, 6 bases. The length of the CDR3 is 14 residues. V was clipped by 4 bases and J by 2 bases, with 14 bases between them. Germline CDR1 GTSNPN, CDR2 SVGIG (reference sequence). The CDR3 here is CAWTLGGANYGYTF. CDR3 DNA sequence: TGTGCCTGGACCCTAGGGGGGGCGAACTATGGCTACACCTTC.

The chain recombines TRBV7-2 with TRBJ1-5, with TRBD1 matching over 7 bases. V lost 6 bases and J lost 0; bases outside the gene matches: 14. Germline assignment: CDR1 SGHTA and CDR2 FQGNSA. The CDR3 is 18 residues long. The CDR3 region has the DNA TGTGCCAGCAGTAGAACCGGGACAGTAGATTATAGCAATCAGCCCCAGCATTTT. Translated: CASSRTGTVDYSNQPQHF.

The V gene is TRBV4-2, the J gene TRBJ2-3; D remains unclear. Trimming cost V 2 bases and J 5 bases, with 11 bases left between them. This CDR3 is 14 amino acids long. The germline V gene has CDR1 LGHNA and CDR2 YNFKEQ. This CDR3 reads CASSQHQEGDTQYF. In DNA form, the CDR3 reads TGTGCCAGCAGCCAACACCAGGAAGGAGATACGCAGTATTTT.

This rearrangement joins TRBV24-1 to TRBJ1-4, with D possibly matching TRBD1 (5 bases). The CDR3 covers 14 residues. Trimming cost V 3 bases and J 3 bases, with 7 bases left between them. In germline, CDR1 is KGHDR, CDR2 SFDVKD. The CDR3 here is CATSDGAPNEKLFF. The CDR3 DNA reads TGTGCCACCAGTGATGGGGCCCCTAATGAAAAACTGTTTTTT.

DNA of the CDR3: TGTGCCAGCACCCCGCTTATGGGACAGGGGGCATCTGGGGCCAACGTCCTGACTTTC. It is translated as CASTPLMGQGASGANVLTF. The chain carries TRBV5-5 and TRBJ2-6; 12 nucleotides match TRBD1. The germline V gene encodes CDR1 SGHKS and CDR2 YYEKEE (reference sequence). The CDR3 extends over 19 amino acids. Trimming removed 6 bases from V and 1 base from J; junction bases left unmatched: 11.

Only a few counts were recorded for this clone. Other DNA sequences within the sample encode an identical CDR3. The rearrangement joins TRBV9 to TRBJ1-1, with 7 positions matching TRBD1. There are 13 residues in the CDR3. J was trimmed by 1 base and V by 5 bases; bases with no gene match: 2. Germline-derived CDR1 and CDR2 are SGDLS and YYNGEE. This chain's CDR3 is CASSRTGNTEAFF. For the CDR3, the DNA is TGTGCCAGCAGTCGGACAGGGAACACTGAAGCTTTCTTT.

This sequence joins TRBV6-1 and TRBJ2-6; D not resolved. The V gene's germline CDR1 is MNHNS and CDR2 SASEGT. CDR3 length: 17 amino acids. Trimming cost V 3 bases and J 0 bases, with 12 bases left between them. CDR3 in DNA: TGTGCCAGCAGTGACTTTTCTCAGTTCTCTGGGGCCAACGTCCTGACTTTC. It encodes CASSDFSQFSGANVLTF.

V and J are TRBV28 and TRBJ2-5, with TRBD1 matching over 7 bases. The CDR3 runs to 14 residues. The junction had 4 bases not matched to a gene; V was cut back by 2 bases and J by 4 bases. Germline V CDR1 and CDR2: MDHEN, SYDVKM. The CDR3 loop is CASSLTGQAETQYF. CDR3 sequence (DNA): TGTGCCAGCAGTTTAACTGGACAGGCAGAGACCCAGTACTTC.

The rearrangement links TRBV3-1 (or the pseudogene TRBV3-2) to TRBJ1-4; 8 positions agree with TRBD1. Trimming removed 4 bases from V and 2 bases from J; junction bases left unmatched: 6. Germline-derived CDR1 and CDR2 are LGHDT and YNNKEL (reference sequence). CDR3 size: 16 residues. The CDR3 loop reads CASSLGQGGTNEKLFF. The CDR3 coding sequence is TGTGCCAGCAGCCTAGGACAGGGCGGTACTAATGAAAAACTGTTTTTT.

This clone showed up just once. V usage is TRBV28 and J usage is TRBJ2-2, with 9 bases identical to TRBD2. J lost 6 bases, V lost 3 bases, and 8 bases had no gene match. Germline CDR1 is MDHEN and CDR2 is SYDVKM. The CDR3 has 16 amino acids. CDR3 DNA: TGTGCCAGCAGTTTTTTTCGAGCGGGAGGTTCCGGGGAGCTGTTTTTT. This translates into CASSFFRAGGSGELFF.

The chain combines TRBV7-2 with TRBJ2-5; D gene uncertain. CDR3 length: 13 amino acids. From germline, CDR1 is SGHTA and CDR2 FQGNSA. V was clipped by 1 base and J by 5 bases, with 8 bases between them. The CDR3 protein is CASSLVARETQYF. Here the CDR3 DNA reads TGTGCCAGCAGCTTAGTTGCTCGGGAGACCCAGTACTTC.

This clone was counted between two and nine times. The rearrangement joins TRBV7-9 to TRBJ2-5, with D maybe TRBD2 (5 bases). Germline V gene lookup returns CDR1 SEHNR and CDR2 FQNEAQ (reference sequence). CDR3 size: 13 residues. V was trimmed by 5 bases and J by 4 bases, leaving 11 bases between them. CDR3: CASSRTVLETQYF. The CDR3 nucleotides read TGTGCCAGCAGCAGGACTGTGTTAGAGACCCAGTACTTC.

This clone has a single count. This rearrangement joins TRBV19 to TRBJ1-5; D perhaps matches TRBD1 (5 bases). V shed 2 bases and J shed 5 bases, with 16 bases lying between them. Germline values: CDR1 LNHDA, CDR2 SQIVND (reference sequence). The CDR3 is 16 residues long. CDR3 bases: TGTGCCAGTAGTATATTTTTCACGGAGGGGTATCAGCCCCAGCATTTT. It specifies CASSIFFTEGYQPQHF.

The chain links TRBV19 to TRBJ2-7, with 11 bases fitting TRBD2. Germline V gene lookup returns CDR1 LNHDA and CDR2 SQIVND (reference sequence). The CDR3 covers 14 residues. After removal of 6 bases from V and 5 bases from J, the junction contained 6 bases not matched to a gene. CDR3 protein: CASSRLAGGHEQYF. The CDR3 DNA reads as TGTGCCAGTAGCCGGCTAGCGGGAGGTCACGAGCAGTACTTC.

The chain is built from TRBV27 and TRBJ2-7; 14 positions agree with TRBD2. Per germline, CDR1 MNHEY and CDR2 SMNVEV (reference sequence). With V trimmed by 4 bases and J by 3 bases, 2 bases remained unmatched. This CDR3 has 15 residues. The CDR3 here is CASSWGTSGSYEQYF. In nucleotides, the CDR3 is TGTGCCAGCAGTTGGGGGACTAGCGGGAGCTACGAGCAGTACTTC.